These T cell receptor beta chains were read from a single sample in a study of OX40 agonist ivuxolimab in advanced cancers. Here immunoSEQ multiplex PCR was the method, and the copy in TCRdb shows in-frame clones only, minus some. The sample has about 120,000 clones, just under 95% seen once. The input for sequencing was CD4+ or CD8+ T cells sorted from blood, taken in a trial of the OX40 agonist ivuxolimab. These receptors all come from an adult with an advanced solid tumor such as melanoma, head and neck, liver or kidney cancer. CDR3s include the opening cysteine and the closing phenylalanine or tryptophan. D genes are given only for firm matches. A row's size may be missing; if present it is once, few, many or a size class.

NA TRBJ2-3 NA TRBV29-1 CSAGTSRDTQYF TGCAGCGCCGGGACTTCGCGAGATACGCAGTATTTT
NA TRBJ2-4 NA TRBV18 CASSYQQQAKNIQYF TGTGCCAGCTCATACCAGCAACAGGCAAAAAACATTCAGTACTTC
NA TRBJ2-1 NA TRBV2 CASRGDGRYNEQFF TGTGCCAGCAGAGGAGACGGCCGGTACAATGAGCAGTTCTTC
NA TRBJ1-3 NA TRBV7-8 CASRGQPSSGNTIYF TGTGCCAGCAGGGGACAACCGAGCTCTGGAAACACCATATATTTT
NA TRBJ2-5 NA TRBV25-1 CASSLTLQETQYF TGTGCCAGCAGCCTAACTCTACAAGAGACCCAGTACTTC
once TRBJ2-6 NA TRBV21-1 CASSTMRGGYRWKNSGANVLTF TGTGCCAGCAGCACCATGCGGGGGGGCTACAGGTGGAAAAACTCTGGGGCCAACGTCCTGACTTTC
NA TRBJ1-5 TRBD1 TRBV6-5 CASSRDRGDQPQHF TGTGCCAGCAGCCGAGACAGGGGAGATCAGCCCCAGCATTTT
NA TRBJ2-1 TRBD2 TRBV28 CAAGSGAAEQFF TGTGCCGCGGGTAGCGGGGCAGCTGAGCAGTTCTTC
NA TRBJ2-1 NA TRBV2 CASSPYSGRAKQFF TGTGCCAGCAGTCCCTATAGCGGCAGGGCTAAGCAGTTCTTC
NA TRBJ2-7 TRBD2 TRBV6-5 CASSLTSGGPYEQYF TGTGCCAGCAGCCTGACTAGCGGGGGCCCCTACGAGCAGTACTTC
NA TRBJ1-1 NA TRBV19 CASRPQQGRTEAFF TGTGCCAGTAGACCCCAGCAGGGGAGGACTGAAGCTTTCTTT
NA TRBJ1-1 NA TRBV5-1 CASSLAQGVGNTEAFF TGCGCCAGCAGCTTGGCTCAAGGGGTAGGGAACACTGAAGCTTTCTTT
NA TRBJ1-1 NA TRBV5-6 CASSSFSAEGAFF TGTGCCAGCAGCTCATTTTCTGCTGAGGGAGCTTTCTTT
NA TRBJ1-3 NA TRBV27 CASSTGSGNTIYF TGTGCCAGCAGCACAGGGTCTGGAAACACCATATATTTT
NA TRBJ2-1 TRBD2 TRBV7-8 CASSLEAGGPRNEQFF TGTGCCAGCAGCTTAGAGGCGGGAGGGCCTCGTAATGAGCAGTTCTTC
NA TRBJ2-7 TRBD2 TRBV9 CASSARGGSYEQYF TGTGCCAGCAGCGCACGGGGGGGCTCCTACGAGCAGTACTTC
NA TRBJ2-5 TRBD1 TRBV18 CASSPDGQGVTQYF TGTGCCAGCTCACCAGACGGACAGGGAGTGACCCAGTACTTC
NA TRBJ2-5 NA TRBV28 CASSSFERGEYF TGTGCCAGCAGCAGCTTCGAGAGGGGGGAGTACTTC
NA TRBJ2-2 TRBD2 TRBV11-2 CASSHWGGTGELFF TGTGCCAGCAGCCACTGGGGGGGAACCGGGGAGCTGTTTTTT
NA TRBJ2-5 NA TRBV30 CAWSPNQETQYF TGTGCCTGGTCACCTAATCAAGAGACCCAGTACTTC
NA TRBJ1-1 NA TRBV7-8 CASTLPGSEAFF TGTGCCAGCACCCTTCCGGGGTCTGAAGCTTTCTTT
NA TRBJ1-4 NA TRBV28 CASKATNEKLFF TGTGCCAGCAAAGCAACTAATGAAAAACTGTTTTTT
NA TRBJ1-1 NA TRBV7-8 CASSVLSGTEAFF TGTGCCAGCAGCGTGCTCAGCGGGACTGAAGCTTTCTTT
once TRBJ2-2 TRBD1 TRBV28 CASFVQGTGELFF TGTGCCAGTTTTGTACAGGGGACCGGGGAGCTGTTTTTT
NA TRBJ2-1 NA TRBV28 CASTDPGGNEQFF TGTGCCAGCACCGACCCCGGGGGTAATGAGCAGTTCTTC
NA TRBJ1-4 NA TRBV30 CASSQKGATNEKLFF TGTGCCTCCTCTCAAAAGGGAGCAACTAATGAAAAACTGTTTTTT
NA TRBJ1-1 NA TRBV5-8 CASSLDKTGWTEAFF TGTGCCAGCAGCTTGGATAAAACAGGGTGGACTGAAGCTTTCTTT
NA TRBJ2-3 NA TRBV2 CASSARPGLSTDTQYF TGTGCCAGCAGTGCTCGTCCCGGACTAAGCACAGATACGCAGTATTTT
NA TRBJ1-5 TRBD1 TRBV4-2 CASSLTGGGNQPQHF TGTGCCAGCAGCTTGACAGGGGGCGGGAATCAGCCCCAGCATTTT
NA TRBJ2-1 NA TRBV6-5 CASGRGRADYEQFF TGTGCCAGCGGTAGGGGGAGGGCTGACTATGAGCAGTTCTTC
NA TRBJ2-3 TRBD2 TRBV5-4 CASRIDGTSGRANLDTQYF TGTGCCAGCAGAATTGATGGGACTAGCGGGAGGGCCAATTTGGATACGCAGTATTTT
NA TRBJ1-4 TRBD1 TRBV2 CASSGQGGRGFEKLFF TGTGCCAGCAGCGGCCAGGGGGGTCGGGGGTTCGAAAAACTGTTTTTT
NA TRBJ2-2 NA TRBV6-4 CATSAGFTNTGELFF TGTGCCACCTCCGCCGGGTTTACAAACACCGGGGAGCTGTTTTTT
NA TRBJ2-1 TRBD1 TRBV11-2 CASSYTQGANEQFF TGTGCCAGCAGCTACACACAGGGGGCCAATGAGCAGTTCTTC
NA TRBJ2-2 TRBD2 TRBV4-3 CASSQDSLAGTNTGELFF TGCGCCAGCAGCCAAGACTCACTAGCGGGAACGAACACCGGGGAGCTGTTTTTT
NA TRBJ1-2 NA TRBV5-1 CASSLQGRANYGYTF TGCGCCAGCAGCCTACAGGGCAGAGCTAACTATGGCTACACCTTC
NA TRBJ2-1 NA TRBV6-5 CASDRYNEQFF TGTGCCAGCGACAGGTACAATGAGCAGTTCTTC
once TRBJ2-1 TRBD1 TRBV5-6 CASSYGWTGFGNEQFF TGTGCCAGCAGCTATGGTTGGACAGGGTTTGGCAATGAGCAGTTCTTC
NA TRBJ2-7 NA TRBV11-3 CASSQDRYEQYF TGTGCCAGCAGCCAAGACAGATACGAGCAGTACTTC
NA TRBJ1-2 TRBD1 TRBV6-1 CASSTRQGAGGYTF TGTGCCAGCAGTACCCGACAGGGGGCCGGTGGCTACACCTTC
NA TRBJ2-3 NA TRBV5-6 CASGLQGTDTQYF TGTGCCAGCGGACTACAGGGTACAGATACGCAGTATTTT
NA TRBJ2-1 TRBD2 TRBV15 CATSREGVSGRLLWDNEQFF TGTGCCACCAGCAGAGAGGGGGTTAGCGGGAGGTTACTGTGGGACAATGAGCAGTTCTTC
NA TRBJ1-5 TRBD1 TRBV28 CASSFPRDRGFSVGQPQHF TGTGCCAGCAGTTTCCCCCGGGACAGGGGTTTTTCAGTGGGCCAGCCCCAGCATTTT
NA TRBJ2-7 NA TRBV20-1 CSRLTGREQYF TGCAGTCGCCTAACGGGACGCGAGCAGTACTTC
NA TRBJ2-1 NA TRBV7-9 CASSPMRGTVSYNEQFF TGTGCCAGCAGCCCGATGAGGGGAACAGTCTCCTACAATGAGCAGTTCTTC
NA TRBJ2-7 TRBD1 TRBV5-4 CASSLRQGRYEQYF TGTGCCAGCAGCTTAAGACAGGGCCGTTACGAGCAGTACTTC
NA TRBJ1-1 NA TRBV28 CASSLPPQGNTEAFF TGTGCCAGCAGCCTCCCCCCGCAGGGGAACACTGAAGCTTTCTTT
NA TRBJ2-1 TRBD2 TRBV6-6 CASSYSAGDNEQFF TGTGCCAGCAGTTACTCAGCGGGGGACAATGAGCAGTTCTTC
NA TRBJ1-5 NA TRBV15 CATSRVGSNQPQHF TGTGCCACCAGCAGAGTGGGCAGTAATCAGCCCCAGCATTTT
NA TRBJ2-1 NA TRBV4-2 CASSPGGQTNNEQFF TGTGCCAGCAGCCCCGGGGGACAGACTAACAATGAGCAGTTCTTC
few TRBJ1-5 NA TRBV5-1 CASRDNSNQPQHF TGCGCCAGCAGGGATAACAGCAATCAGCCCCAGCATTTT
few TRBJ1-5 NA TRBV18 CASSPLGGSSNQPQHF TGTGCCAGCTCACCACTAGGAGGGAGCAGCAATCAGCCCCAGCATTTT
NA TRBJ2-7 NA TRBV4-3 CASSPGELGEQYF TGCGCCAGCAGCCCTGGGGAATTGGGCGAGCAGTACTTC
NA TRBJ2-1 NA TRBV4-3 CASSQVLGWSSYNEQFF TGCGCCAGCAGCCAAGTGTTGGGATGGAGCTCCTACAATGAGCAGTTCTTC